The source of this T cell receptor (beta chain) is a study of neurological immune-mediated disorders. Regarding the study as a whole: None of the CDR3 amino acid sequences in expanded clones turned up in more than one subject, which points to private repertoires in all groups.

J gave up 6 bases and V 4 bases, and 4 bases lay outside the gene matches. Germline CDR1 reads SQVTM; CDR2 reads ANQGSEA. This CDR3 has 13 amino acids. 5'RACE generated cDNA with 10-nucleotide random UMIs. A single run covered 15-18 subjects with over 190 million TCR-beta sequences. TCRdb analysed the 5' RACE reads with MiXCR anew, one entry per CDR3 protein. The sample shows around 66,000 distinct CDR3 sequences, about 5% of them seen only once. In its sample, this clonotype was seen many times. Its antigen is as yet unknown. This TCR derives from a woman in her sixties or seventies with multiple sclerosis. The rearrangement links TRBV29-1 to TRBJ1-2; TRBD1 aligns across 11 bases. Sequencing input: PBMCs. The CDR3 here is CSVGTGGVNGYTF. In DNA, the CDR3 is TGCAGCGTTGGGACAGGGGGCGTCAATGGCTACACCTTC.